This T cell receptor beta chain was observed in a study of CD8 T cells in Susac syndrome. CD8+ and CD4+ T cells from blood underwent TCR beta sequencing, which was carried out in a high-throughput format. The control group consisted of healthy donors matched for age and sex. Negative isolation yielded CD8+ and CD4+ T cells; FACS enriched TEMRA cells. The table lists this clonotype with a count of one. Roughly 0.45 to 1 ug RNA was reverse transcribed with random hexamers. Amplification of TCR beta CDR3 by immunoSEQ multiplex PCR spanned 54 Vbeta and 13 Jbeta. Using its own MiXCR run on the immunoSEQ multiplex PCR reads, TCRdb lists one record per CDR3 protein. The sample yields 150,000 to 200,000 distinct CDR3 sequences, around 95% seen once. Germline V gene lookup returns CDR1 LGHDT and CDR2 YNNKEL (reference sequence). The CDR3 is 11 amino acids. The V gene lost 0 bases and the J gene lost 8 bases, with 4 bases spanning the gap.

Sample: CD4+ T cells from PBMCs. V and J are TRBV3-1 and TRBJ1-2; D unclear. This sequence originates from a human donor in good health. CDR3 protein: CASSQDAGYTF. CDR3 coding DNA: TGTGCCAGCAGCCAAGATGCAGGCTACACCTTC.